The 21 T cell receptor beta chains below come from one sample, sequenced in a study of T-cell reconstitution after alpha-beta-depleted transplantation in children. Construction of the TCRbeta library involved unique molecular identifiers. TCRdb re-analysed the PCR reads in MiXCR, keeping a single row per CDR3 protein. The sample gives hundreds of thousands of distinct CDR3 sequences, 12% of which show up once; over 2% is in the top ten. The source material was PBMCs from the stem cell graft donor, sampled from the stem cell graft. These receptors originate from a human donor who donated a stem cell graft to a child with acute lymphoblastic leukemia.

This clonotype was found many times. The chain combines TRBV27 with TRBJ1-2, with D hard to call. With 1 base removed from V and 5 bases from J, the gap between germline ends came to 8 bases. The CDR3 loop spans 13 amino acids. Germline V gives CDR1 MNHEY, CDR2 SMNVEV (reference sequence). The CDR3 spells CASSLFGGYGYTF. CDR3 in DNA: TGTGCCAGCAGTTTATTTGGAGGGTATGGCTACACCTTC.

This clonotype was found many times. This chain connects TRBV15 to TRBJ1-1, with TRBD1 as a possible D gene (5 bases). The germline gives CDR1 LNHNV, CDR2 YYDKDF (reference sequence). The CDR3 length is 12 residues. V was shortened by 1 base and J by 6 bases, with 6 bases between the two germline ends. The CDR3, as DNA: TGTGCCACCAGCAGAGGAGGGGCTGAAGCTTTCTTT. Translating it yields CATSRGGAEAFF.

This clonotype was seen ten or more times. The chain joins TRBV5-1 to TRBJ2-1, with D tentatively TRBD1 (5 bases). Germline V lookup: CDR1 SGHRS, CDR2 YFSETQ. This CDR3 region has 15 residues. The V end lost 0 bases, the J end lost 2 bases, and 9 bases lay between the germline ends. CDR3 sequence: CASSLEGAPYNEQFF. Written as DNA, the CDR3 is TGCGCCAGCAGCTTGGAAGGGGCCCCCTACAATGAGCAGTTCTTC.

The V gene is TRBV30, the J gene TRBJ1-2; D may be TRBD1 (6 bases). V gave up 0 bases and J gave up 13 bases, with 15 bases separating them. From germline, CDR1 is GTSNPN and CDR2 SVGIG (reference sequence). The CDR3 spans 12 residues. The CDR3 spells CAWSVDFGGPTF. CDR3 DNA: TGTGCCTGGAGTGTCGATTTCGGGGGCCCCACCTTC.

This clonotype occurred many times. The chain is built from TRBV27 and TRBJ2-1; 7 bases are a match to TRBD2. J was trimmed by 5 bases and V by 0 bases; bases with no gene match: 7. This CDR3 contains 16 residues. Germline V gene sequence: CDR1 MNHEY, CDR2 SMNVEV (reference sequence). The CDR3 sequence: CASSLSVAGPNNEQFF. CDR3 in DNA: TGTGCCAGCAGTTTATCTGTAGCGGGCCCCAACAATGAGCAGTTCTTC.

On this clonotype: Sequence at one end of the junction differs from germline and may be a read error. This chain joins TRBV11-2 and TRBJ1-2; tentatively, D is TRBD1 (5 bases). This CDR3 is 14 amino acids long. CDR1 is SGHAT and CDR2 is FQNNGV in the germline V gene. DNA for the CDR3: TGTGCCAGCAGCTCGAGGGGAACCGGGTCAGGTCGCGACTTC. Its protein product is CASSSRGTGSGRDF.

This clonotype appeared many times. The chain uses TRBV6-5 and TRBJ2-7; perhaps TRBD2 as D (5 bases). The CDR3 sequence is 17 residues long. Germline V gene lookup returns CDR1 MNHEY and CDR2 SVGAGI. Between the trimmed V and J ends, which lost 0 bases and 3 bases, there was a span of 18 bases. CDR3 residues: CASSYSSAQRLNYEQYF. In DNA, the CDR3 is TGTGCCAGCAGTTACTCGAGCGCCCAGCGGCTTAACTACGAGCAGTACTTC.

This clonotype was seen ten or more times. This rearrangement joins TRBV29-1 to TRBJ1-1; 10 bases agree with TRBD1. Germline lookup yields CDR1 SQVTM and CDR2 ANQGSEA. This CDR3 contains 14 residues. V dropped 6 bases and J dropped 8; count of bases not matched to a gene: 12. The CDR3 nucleotides read TGCAGCGTGGACCCCGGGACAGGGGAAAGGGAAGCTTTCTTT. It codes for CSVDPGTGEREAFF.

This clonotype occurred many times. The V call is TRBV9, the J call TRBJ2-2; D perhaps matches TRBD2 (5 bases). Germline CDR1 reads SGDLS; CDR2 reads YYNGEE. Trimming removed 0 bases at V and 5 bases at J, with 14 bases between. This CDR3 spans 16 amino acids. The CDR3 here is CASSVDGLPATGELFF. For the CDR3, the DNA is TGTGCCAGCAGCGTAGACGGACTGCCAGCGACCGGGGAGCTGTTTTTT.

This clonotype has ten or more counts. The CDR3 DNA sequence: TGCAGTGCTAGAAGTGCGGGGGGCACAGATACGCAGTATTTT. Translated: CSARSAGGTDTQYF. The chain combines TRBV20-1 with TRBJ2-3; 7 bases agree with TRBD2. V was clipped by 2 bases and J by 1 base; unmatched bases: 3. Germline V CDR1 and CDR2: DFQATT, SNEGSKA (reference sequence). The CDR3 runs to 14 residues.

This clonotype was seen ten or more times. V is TRBV29-1 and J is TRBJ1-1; D is ambiguous. The V end was cut by 6 bases, the J end by 0 bases, with 8 bases between. CDR1 is SQVTM, CDR2 ANQGSEA, per germline. The CDR3 covers 12 residues. CDR3 DNA: TGCAGCGTGGCCGGTGTGAACACTGAAGCTTTCTTT. Its protein is CSVAGVNTEAFF. The full variable domain, rest sourced from reference TRBV29-1 and TRBJ1-1, is SAVISQKPSRDICQRGTSLTIQCQVDSQVTMMFWYRQQPGQSLTLIATANQGSEATYESGFVIDKFPISRPNLTFSTLTVSNMSPEDSSIYLCSVAGVNTEAFFGQGTRLTVV.

This clonotype has ten or more counts. This rearrangement joins TRBV10-3 to TRBJ1-5, with D possibly TRBD1 on 5 matching bases. The germline V gene has CDR1 ENHRY and CDR2 SYGVKD. V gave up 4 bases and J gave up 1 base, with 11 bases separating them. The CDR3 is 15 amino acids. The DNA of the CDR3 is TGTGCCATCAGTGGAGCTGGGGACAGCAATCAGCCCCAGCATTTT. This translates into CAISGAGDSNQPQHF.

Many counts were recorded for this clonotype. The chain joins TRBV20-1 to TRBJ2-2, with 11 nucleotides matching TRBD2. V shed 5 bases and J 1 base; nucleotides not matched to a gene: 3. Germline V gene sequence: CDR1 DFQATT, CDR2 SNEGSKA (reference sequence). This CDR3 spans 15 amino acids. CDR3 residues: CSAAGLAVNTGELFF. Written as DNA, the CDR3 is TGCAGTGCTGCGGGACTAGCGGTGAACACCGGGGAGCTGTTTTTT.

This clonotype was recorded at least ten times. This chain uses TRBV20-1 with TRBJ2-3, with 7 bases matching TRBD2. V was pared by 0 bases and J by 4 bases, with 13 bases of the junction left unmatched. The germline V gene has CDR1 DFQATT and CDR2 SNEGSKA (reference sequence). The CDR3 totals 17 residues. In DNA, the CDR3 is TGCAGTGCTAGAGATCTTGGCCTAGCGGTACATCCAGATACGCAGTATTTT. The encoded protein is CSARDLGLAVHPDTQYF.

This clonotype has at least ten counts. V and J are TRBV5-1 and TRBJ2-6; D is ambiguous. CDR3 size: 17 residues. The V end was cut by 0 bases, the J end by 4 bases, with 14 bases between. The germline gives CDR1 SGHRS, CDR2 YFSETQ. CDR3 nucleotide sequence: TGCGCCAGCAGCTTGGGGACCCAGGTCACCGGGGCCAACGTCCTGACTTTC. Its protein is CASSLGTQVTGANVLTF.

This clonotype was observed at least ten times. J is TRBJ2-3 and V is TRBV20-1, with D perhaps matching TRBD2 (5 bases). The germline V gene encodes CDR1 DFQATT and CDR2 SNEGSKA (reference sequence). This CDR3 comprises 12 residues. Trimming cost V 1 base and J 5 bases, with 7 bases left between them. The CDR3 region is CSARGGQDTQYF. DNA of the CDR3: TGCAGTGCTAGAGGAGGGCAAGATACGCAGTATTTT.

This clonotype showed up many times. The J gene is TRBJ2-2, the V gene TRBV7-2; 8 nucleotides align to TRBD1. Germline loops: CDR1 SGHTA, CDR2 FQGNSA. This CDR3 spans 17 amino acids. V lost 0 bases to trimming and J lost 4 bases; unmatched junction nucleotides: 7. DNA for the CDR3: TGTGCCAGCAGCTTAGCTACGGACAGGGTGGCCACCGGGGAGCTGTTTTTT. Translation gives CASSLATDRVATGELFF.

The chain uses TRBV29-1 and TRBJ1-1; a possible D gene is TRBD1 (5 bases). Per germline, CDR1 SQVTM and CDR2 ANQGSEA. Trimming removed 6 bases from V and 0 bases from J, with 14 bases in between. This CDR3 comprises 14 residues. CDR3 DNA: TGCAGCGTCATGGGAGGGGAGGTGAACACTGAAGCTTTCTTT. Protein: CSVMGGEVNTEAFF. The full variable domain, with the rest looked up from reference TRBV29-1 and TRBJ1-1, is SAVISQKPSRDICQRGTSLTIQCQVDSQVTMMFWYRQQPGQSLTLIATANQGSEATYESGFVIDKFPISRPNLTFSTLTVSNMSPEDSSIYLCSVMGGEVNTEAFFGQGTRLTVV.

This clonotype has ten or more counts. The V and J genes are TRBV28 and TRBJ2-6; tentatively, D is TRBD1 (6 bases). CDR3 length: 19 amino acids. From germline, CDR1 is MDHEN and CDR2 SYDVKM. V lost 5 bases, J lost 0 bases, and 20 bases lay in between. CDR3 amino acids: CASSLPTGLTPSGANVLTF. CDR3 coding DNA: TGTGCCAGCAGTCTCCCCACAGGGCTTACTCCCTCTGGGGCCAACGTCCTGACTTTC.

This clonotype was observed many times. This chain uses TRBV12-3 or TRBV12-4 with TRBJ2-5, with D perhaps matching TRBD1 (6 bases). The V end lost 5 bases, the J end lost 4 bases, and 14 bases lay between the germline ends. The CDR3 has 14 residues. The CDR3 DNA follows: TGTGCCAGCAGTCCCACAGGGCCGCGAGAGACCCAGTACTTC. Amino acids: CASSPTGPRETQYF.

This clonotype has ten or more counts. The J gene is TRBJ1-1, the V gene TRBV12-3 or TRBV12-4, with D unresolved. The CDR3 runs to 11 residues. V dropped 5 bases and J dropped 8 bases, with 9 bases sitting between them. The CDR3 is CASSRRGEAFF. Here the CDR3 DNA reads TGTGCCAGCAGTCGCCGAGGGGAAGCTTTCTTT.